The next 12 T cell receptor beta chains were all read from a single sample in a study of blood T cell repertoires in COVID-19. TCRdb keeps only in-frame clones here, not all; method: immunoSEQ multiplex PCR. The data show about 240,000 clones, around nine tenths seen once. Sequencing was carried out using peripheral blood. These receptors all come from an older woman with active or convalescent COVID-19.

This chain uses TRBV7-9 with TRBJ2-7; D might be TRBD2 (6 bases). The CDR3 covers 13 residues. Germline V CDR1 and CDR2: SEHNR, FQNEAQ (reference sequence). V was trimmed by 7 bases and J by 7 bases, leaving 17 bases between them. The CDR3 DNA follows: TGTGCCAGCACCCGGGATTCCCGGGGGGAGCAGTACTTC. It encodes CASTRDSRGEQYF. The full variable domain, in which reference TRBV7-9 and TRBJ2-7 provide the parts outside the CDR3, is DTGVSQNPRHKITKRGQNVTFRCDPISEHNRLYWYRQTLGQGPEFLTYFQNEAQLEKSRLLSDRFSAERPKGSFSTLEIQRTEQGDSAMYLCASTRDSRGEQYFGPGTRLTVT.

The count of this clone is one. This chain links TRBV5-4 with TRBJ1-3; the D is unclear. CDR3 size: 14 residues. Germline loops: CDR1 SGHNT, CDR2 YYREEE (reference sequence). V was clipped by 5 bases and J by 3 bases, with 12 bases between them. DNA of the CDR3: TGTGCCAGCAGTCTCGGGAACCTTGGAAACACCATATATTTT. Encoded protein: CASSLGNLGNTIYF. Using reference TRBV5-4 and TRBJ1-3 for the parts outside the CDR3, the full variable domain is ETGVTQSPTHLIKTRGQQVTLRCSSQSGHNTVSWYQQALGQGPQFIFQYYREEENGRGNFPPRFSGLQFPNYSSELNVNALELDDSALYLCASSLGNLGNTIYFGEGSWLTVV.

This chain links TRBV10-3 with TRBJ2-3, with 8 bases identical to TRBD2. The trim removed 10 bases at V and 2 bases at J, leaving 14 bases unmatched. Germline CDR1 ENHRY, CDR2 SYGVKD. This CDR3 comprises 16 residues. The CDR3 region is CATSSRDSGATDTQYF. As DNA, the CDR3 is TGTGCCACCTCATCTCGCGATAGCGGGGCCACAGATACGCAGTATTTT.

The chain recombines TRBV7-6 with TRBJ2-2, with TRBD2 as a possible D gene (5 bases). CDR1 SGHVS and CDR2 FNYEAQ come from the germline V gene. This CDR3 contains 14 residues. V was shortened by 2 bases and J by 5 bases, with 9 bases between the two germline ends. CDR3 in amino acids: CASSLRTGTGELFF. The CDR3 DNA sequence: TGTGCCAGCAGCTTAAGGACTGGAACCGGGGAGCTGTTTTTT.

The V call is TRBV29-1, the J call TRBJ2-2, with 8 positions matching TRBD2. Unmatched junction bases numbered 6, after V lost 4 bases and J lost 8 bases. The CDR3 length is 13 residues. Germline V gives CDR1 SQVTM, CDR2 ANQGSEA. The CDR3 DNA follows: TGCAGCGTTGGAAGAGCGGGGGCGGGGGAGCTGTTTTTT. Translating gives CSVGRAGAGELFF.

This rearrangement joins TRBV5-1 to TRBJ1-1; D might be TRBD1 (6 bases). The CDR3 sequence is 14 residues long. V lost 3 bases, J lost 1 base, and 10 bases lay in between. The germline CDR1 and CDR2 sequences are SGHRS and YFSETQ. As DNA, the CDR3 is TGCGCCAGCAGCTCCGAGGGACAGAACACTGAAGCTTTCTTT. Translation gives CASSSEGQNTEAFF. Filled out from reference TRBV5-1 and TRBJ1-1, the complete variable domain reads KAGVTQTPRYLIKTRGQQVTLSCSPISGHRSVSWYQQTPGQGLQFLFEYFSETQRNKGNFPGRFSGRQFSNSRSEMNVSTLELGDSALYLCASSSEGQNTEAFFGQGTRLTVV.

In this sample, this clone turned up a few times. The chain uses TRBV18 and TRBJ2-5; the D gene is possibly TRBD2 (6 bases). The CDR3 is made up of 14 amino acids. V lost 0 bases and J 4 bases, leaving 9 bases between the germline ends. Per the germline V gene, CDR1 is KGHSH and CDR2 is LQKENI. The CDR3 reads CASSPPRGGETQYF. CDR3 DNA sequence: TGTGCCAGCTCACCACCGAGGGGAGGAGAGACCCAGTACTTC.

This chain links TRBV5-1 with TRBJ1-2; weak D call: TRBD1 (5 bases). Looked up from germline, CDR1 is SGHRS and CDR2 is YFSETQ. The V end was cut by 4 bases, the J end by 0 bases, with 10 bases between. This CDR3 spans 14 amino acids. The CDR3 bases are TGCGCCAGCAGCGGGGGGACGGCTAACTATGGCTACACCTTC. Residues: CASSGGTANYGYTF.

The rearrangement joins TRBV18 to TRBJ1-1, with D possibly matching TRBD1 (5 bases). Trimming took off 2 bases at V and 3 bases at J, with 13 bases between the two ends. From germline, CDR1 is KGHSH and CDR2 LQKENI. The CDR3 has 15 residues. CDR3 DNA sequence: TGTGCCAGCTCACCAGCGGGGGACGGGTACACTGAAGCTTTCTTT. Translating it yields CASSPAGDGYTEAFF. Using reference TRBV18 and TRBJ1-1 for the parts outside the CDR3, the full variable domain is NAGVMQNPRHLVRRRGQEARLRCSPMKGHSHVYWYRQLPEEGLKFMVYLQKENIIDESGMPKERFSAEFPKEGPSILRIQQVVRGDSAAYFCASSPAGDGYTEAFFGQGTRLTVV.

The V call is TRBV25-1, the J call TRBJ1-5; tentative D call: TRBD1 (5 bases). The CDR3 consists of 15 residues. Germline loops: CDR1 MGHDK, CDR2 SYGVNS. V was clipped by 3 bases and J by 3 bases, with 12 bases between them. The CDR3 protein is CASSEGGGDNQPQHF. The CDR3 coding sequence is TGTGCCAGCAGTGAGGGGGGAGGGGACAATCAGCCCCAGCATTTT.

The chain joins TRBV10-1 to TRBJ1-1; D possibly corresponds to TRBD1 (5 bases). CDR3 length: 15 residues. CDR1 is WNHNN, CDR2 SYGVQD, per germline (reference sequence). The V end was cut by 4 bases, the J end by 0 bases, with 12 bases between. This CDR3 is CASSAGQEMNTEAFF. CDR3 nucleotide sequence: TGCGCCAGCAGTGCAGGGCAAGAGATGAACACTGAAGCTTTCTTT.

This clone appeared many times. V gene TRBV11-2 combines with J gene TRBJ1-1; TRBD1 is a possible D gene (6 bases). Germline loops: CDR1 SGHAT, CDR2 FQNNGV. CDR3 length equals 16 residues. Between the trimmed V and J ends, which lost 1 base and 2 bases, there was a span of 14 bases. The CDR3: CASSLGAGARNTEAFF. DNA for the CDR3: TGTGCCAGCAGCTTAGGAGCGGGGGCGAGAAACACTGAAGCTTTCTTT.